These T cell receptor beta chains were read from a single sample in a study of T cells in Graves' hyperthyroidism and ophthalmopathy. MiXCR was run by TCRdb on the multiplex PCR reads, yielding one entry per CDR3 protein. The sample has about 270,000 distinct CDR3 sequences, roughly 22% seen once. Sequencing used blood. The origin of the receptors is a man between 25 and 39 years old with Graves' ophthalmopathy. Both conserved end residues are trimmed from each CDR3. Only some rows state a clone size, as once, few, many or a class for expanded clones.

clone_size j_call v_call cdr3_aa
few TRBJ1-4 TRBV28 ASSLQGTATNEKLF
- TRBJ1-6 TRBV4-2 ASSQDFTGGNSPLH
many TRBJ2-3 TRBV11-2 ASSRNYRGYQLPTDTQY
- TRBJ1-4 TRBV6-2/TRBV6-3 ASSYEGALMKKLF
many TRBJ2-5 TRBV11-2 ASSLPRGVQETQY
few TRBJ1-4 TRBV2 ASRNRGQVEKLF
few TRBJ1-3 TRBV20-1 SAPGVIGNTIY
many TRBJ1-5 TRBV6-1 ASSRGAGVNQPQH
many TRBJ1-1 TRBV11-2 ASSFSLNTEAF
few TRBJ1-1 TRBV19 ASSIGGQATTEAF
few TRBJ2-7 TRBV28 ASSRNPGTGYEQY
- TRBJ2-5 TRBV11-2 ASSLDLFVAGGPKGNEY
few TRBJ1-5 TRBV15 ATSRGTGNQPQH
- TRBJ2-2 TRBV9 ASSATPGTSAGELF
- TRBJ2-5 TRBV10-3 AIGVRGGETQY
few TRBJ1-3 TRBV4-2 ASSQEYGNTIY
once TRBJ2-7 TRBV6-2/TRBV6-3 ASSYSILAGGPAEQY
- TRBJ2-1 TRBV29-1 SGGRQVSIYNEQF
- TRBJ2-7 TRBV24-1 ATSSRGDSYEQY
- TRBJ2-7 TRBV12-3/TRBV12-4 ASSLAGTSQQY
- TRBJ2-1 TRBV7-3 ASSLAPSGETPYNEQF
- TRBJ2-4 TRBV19 ASSPGSGVNIQY
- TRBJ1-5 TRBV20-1 SAREGLSGSYNQPQH
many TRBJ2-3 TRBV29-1 SVEGPTSGRSSDTQY
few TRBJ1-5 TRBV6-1 ASSVRWDRSNQPQH
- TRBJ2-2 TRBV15 ATSKWRGANTGELF
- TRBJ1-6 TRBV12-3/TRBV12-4 AISESTGGGWNSPLH
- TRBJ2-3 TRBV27 ASRNTSGRVTDTQY
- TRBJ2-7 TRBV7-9 ASSFPFSLAHEQY
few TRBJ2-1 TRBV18 ASSPPGRGLSGNEQF
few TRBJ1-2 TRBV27 ASSPRQGGYT
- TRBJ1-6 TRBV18 ASSPWDRGNNSPLH
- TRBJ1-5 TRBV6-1 ASSSSGGTSNQPQH
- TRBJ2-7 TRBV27 ASSETGFSYEQY
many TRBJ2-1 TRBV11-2 ASSLSGGRRDEQF
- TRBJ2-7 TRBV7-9 ASSLVGDRGGYEQY
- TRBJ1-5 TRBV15 ATSSTGRFYNQPQH
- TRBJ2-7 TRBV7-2 ASSLAARGIYEQY
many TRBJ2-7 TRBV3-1 ASSQVGGTYEQY
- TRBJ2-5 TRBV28 ASSRDTAQETQY
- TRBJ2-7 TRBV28 ASIFSGGLEQY
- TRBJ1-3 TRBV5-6 ATTGRLVSGNTIY
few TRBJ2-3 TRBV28 AGSSTSGTDTQY
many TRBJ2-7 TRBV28 ASSRVPSLYEQY
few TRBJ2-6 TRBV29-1 SVGGAGANVLT
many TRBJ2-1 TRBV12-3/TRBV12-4 ASSPLAGTYNEQF
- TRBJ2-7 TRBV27 ASSFWAGRYEQY
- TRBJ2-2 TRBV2 ASSAGGYTGELF